These 18 T cell receptor beta chains were all obtained from the same sample, sequenced in a study of T cell responses to AZD1222 COVID-19 vaccine. Measured with immunoSEQ multiplex PCR; TCRdb has only the in-frame clones, and not every one. Here the sample spans more than 95,000 clones, more than 85% being singletons. The sample was peripheral blood, taken on day 0 of AZD1222 vaccination. The source is an adult in good health.

This clone was found once. The chain is built from TRBV19 and TRBJ1-1; D is perhaps TRBD1 (5 bases). Per germline, CDR1 LNHDA and CDR2 SQIVND (reference sequence). This CDR3 is built from 14 residues. Trimming removed 1 base from V and 4 bases from J, with 10 bases in between. CDR3 sequence: CASSIGGWGTEAFF. The DNA of the CDR3 is TGTGCCAGTAGTATAGGGGGCTGGGGCACTGAAGCTTTCTTT.

The chain links TRBV5-6 to TRBJ1-2; unclear D gene. The CDR3 spans 13 residues. The V and J ends lost 1 base and 5 bases respectively, with 9 bases between them. Germline assignment: CDR1 SGHDT and CDR2 YYEEEE. The CDR3 loop is CASSLSTAYGYTF. CDR3 nucleotide sequence: TGTGCCAGCAGCTTGTCGACGGCATATGGCTACACCTTC.

This rearrangement joins TRBV5-1 to TRBJ2-3; 10 positions match TRBD2. CDR3 length equals 15 residues. V lost 2 bases to trimming and J lost 1 base; unmatched junction nucleotides: 1. Germline V gene sequence: CDR1 SGHRS, CDR2 YFSETQ. CDR3 loop: CASSFGTSGTDTQYF. The CDR3 region has the DNA TGCGCCAGCAGCTTCGGGACTAGCGGCACAGATACGCAGTATTTT.

This clone was detected only once. The V gene is TRBV18, the J gene TRBJ2-7; unclear D gene. V was cut by 0 bases and J by 7 bases, with 7 bases left in between. CDR1 and CDR2 from the germline V gene are KGHSH and LQKENI. CDR3 length: 12 amino acids. The DNA for the CDR3 is TGTGCCAGCTCACCACCAATTTTGGAGCAGTACTTC. Translating gives CASSPPILEQYF.

The V and J genes are TRBV18 and TRBJ1-2; D unresolved. Trimming shortened V by 5 bases and J by 1 base, and 17 bases separated the two germline ends. The germline gives CDR1 KGHSH, CDR2 LQKENI. The CDR3 is made up of 16 amino acids. CDR3 sequence: CASSSPLDLNNYGYTF. CDR3 bases: TGTGCCAGCTCATCTCCGTTGGATCTCAATAACTATGGCTACACCTTC. The full variable domain, completed using reference TRBV18 and TRBJ1-2, is NAGVMQNPRHLVRRRGQEARLRCSPMKGHSHVYWYRQLPEEGLKFMVYLQKENIIDESGMPKERFSAEFPKEGPSILRIQQVVRGDSAAYFCASSSPLDLNNYGYTFGSGTRLTVV.

CDR3 sequence (DNA): TGTGCCAGCAGTTCCTTCCGGGACGTGTACTTC. Translated: CASSSFRDVYF. The chain uses TRBV27 and TRBJ2-5; D is perhaps TRBD1 or TRBD2 (5 bases each). Trimming took off 4 bases at V and 13 bases at J, with 13 bases between the two ends. The germline V gene has CDR1 MNHEY and CDR2 SMNVEV (reference sequence). This CDR3 has 11 residues.

The chain employs TRBV5-1 and TRBJ1-1; tentatively, D is TRBD1 (6 bases). Germline V CDR1 and CDR2: SGHRS, YFSETQ. CDR3 size: 12 residues. With 5 bases removed from V and 8 bases from J, the gap between germline ends came to 13 bases. The chain's CDR3 is CASRQGSREAFF. CDR3 in DNA: TGCGCCAGCAGACAGGGAAGCAGGGAAGCTTTCTTT.

This clone appeared a few times. The V gene is TRBV19, the J gene TRBJ1-2; D is unclear. CDR1 is LNHDA, CDR2 SQIVND, per germline (reference sequence). Trimming took 5 bases from V and 6 from J, leaving 19 bases between them. This CDR3 has 15 amino acids. The CDR3 protein is CASSLNGGPINGYTF. The DNA of the CDR3 is TGTGCCAGTAGTCTCAACGGAGGCCCGATCAATGGCTACACCTTC.

The chain carries TRBV27 and TRBJ1-3; D perhaps matches TRBD1 (5 bases). Looked up from germline, CDR1 is MNHEY and CDR2 is SMNVEV (reference sequence). Trimming pared 3 bases from V and 6 bases from J, leaving 12 bases between. The CDR3 covers 14 residues. The CDR3 coding sequence is TGTGCCAGCAGTTTGTCAGGGAATGCAAACACCATATATTTT. Encoded protein: CASSLSGNANTIYF.

The CDR3 loop is CSVEVQGYGYTF. The CDR3 coding sequence is TGCAGCGTTGAGGTACAGGGCTACGGCTACACCTTC. This chain connects TRBV29-1 to TRBJ1-2; D possibly corresponds to TRBD1 (6 bases). The germline V gene encodes CDR1 SQVTM and CDR2 ANQGSEA. The length of the CDR3 is 12 residues. Trimming left V 3 bases short and J 8 bases short, with 13 bases between.

The CDR3 DNA sequence: TGTGCCAGCAGTTCGGACGGCTACGAGCAGTACTTC. Its protein product is CASSSDGYEQYF. This rearrangement joins TRBV6-6 to TRBJ2-7; no definite D call. Trimming took 4 bases from V and 3 from J, leaving 7 bases between them. The CDR3 extends over 12 amino acids. Per germline, CDR1 MNHNY and CDR2 SVGAGI (reference sequence).

The chain recombines TRBV4-2 with TRBJ1-5; the D is unclear. Germline V lookup: CDR1 LGHNA, CDR2 YNFKEQ. The CDR3 runs 15 residues. Deletions cut 1 base from V and 4 bases from J, with 11 bases between. CDR3 coding DNA: TGTGCCAGCAGCCAAGGAGGGCCGTCTAATCAGCCCCAGCATTTT. Protein sequence: CASSQGGPSNQPQHF.

The chain joins TRBV21-1 to TRBJ2-5. TRBV21-1 is designated a pseudogene. The CDR3 is made up of 14 amino acids. The CDR3 DNA reads TGTGCCAGCAGCAGGAATGATTTGGGAGAGACCCAGTACTTC. Encoded protein: CASSRNDLGETQYF.

This chain joins TRBV9 and TRBJ2-1, with D hard to call. Germline values: CDR1 SGDLS, CDR2 YYNGEE. This CDR3 comprises 13 residues. V dropped 2 bases and J dropped 5 bases, with 8 bases sitting between them. CDR3 bases: TGTGCCAGCAGCGTCCGCGATCACAATGAGCAGTTCTTC. This encodes CASSVRDHNEQFF. The complete variable domain, with remaining parts taken from reference TRBV9 and TRBJ2-1, reads DSGVTQTPKHLITATGQRVTLRCSPRSGDLSVYWYQQSLDQGLQFLIQYYNGEERAKGNILERFSAQQFPDLHSELNLSSLELGDSALYFCASSVRDHNEQFFGPGTRLTVL.

This clone has only one observation. The rearrangement uses TRBV9 and TRBJ2-7, with D maybe TRBD1 (6 bases). The CDR3 loop spans 14 amino acids. Trimming removed 2 bases from V and 0 bases from J, with 9 bases in between. Germline V CDR1 and CDR2: SGDLS, YYNGEE. The CDR3 is CASSVGDNSYEQYF. CDR3 DNA sequence: TGTGCCAGCAGCGTCGGGGACAACTCCTACGAGCAGTACTTC.

As DNA, the CDR3 is TGCGCCAGCAGCATTGGACAGGGGCTCTACGAGCAGTACTTC. Translated: CASSIGQGLYEQYF. V and J are TRBV5-1 and TRBJ2-7; 9 bases match TRBD1. There are 14 residues in the CDR3. The V segment lost 4 bases and the J segment 3 bases; nucleotides outside the gene matches: 5. The germline CDR1 and CDR2 sequences are SGHRS and YFSETQ.

The rearrangement uses TRBV28 and TRBJ1-1; no firm D call. Germline V CDR1 and CDR2: MDHEN, SYDVKM. Trimming removed 7 bases at V and 1 base at J, with 10 bases between. There are 13 residues in the CDR3. The CDR3 region is CASTTAGNTEAFF. The CDR3 region has the DNA TGTGCCAGCACTACAGCGGGGAACACTGAAGCTTTCTTT.

The table lists this clone with a count of one. This chain connects TRBV12-3 or TRBV12-4 to TRBJ1-6; the D is unclear. This CDR3 spans 13 amino acids. Trimming cost V 4 bases and J 7 bases, with 8 bases left between them. Written as DNA, the CDR3 is TGTGCCAGCAGTTACGGCACCAATTCACCCCTCCACTTT. Amino acid sequence: CASSYGTNSPLHF.